This entry is about one T cell receptor beta chain. Participants spanned ages about 18 to 100 years and resided in roughly 22 US areas. Participants' own reports of clinical history determined their cohort assignment. The data are from a study of blood T cell repertoires in COVID-19. Study details: The United States, Italy and Spain were the sources of the acute and convalescent COVID-19 samples.

The data were produced by immunoSEQ multiplex PCR, yet TCRdb's version contains in-frame clones alone and is incomplete. The data show approximately 160,000 clones, with around 84% seen just once and approximately 7.7% held by the top ten. The junction had 9 bases not matched to a gene; V was cut back by 6 bases and J by 6 bases. The CDR3 is made up of 14 amino acids. In germline, CDR1 is SGDLS, CDR2 YYNGEE. The receptor's source is a woman between 50 and 59 years old who had recovered from COVID-19. The rearrangement joins TRBV9 to TRBJ1-2, with TRBD1 matching 9 bases. Material for sequencing was PBMCs or T cells enriched from blood (not recorded which). This CDR3 is CASTHSQGANGYTF. The DNA for the CDR3 is TGTGCCAGCACTCATTCACAGGGGGCGAATGGCTACACCTTC.